This T cell receptor beta chain was identified in a study of vaccination and CD4 T cells after COVID-19. Background on the study: The convalescents included six males and four females, and among them two were Hispanic while seven were Caucasian. The BNT162b2 or mRNA-1273 vaccine was given to participants in two doses. Median time from COVID diagnosis to post-COVID sampling was about 14 weeks (35 to 161).

Described treatment: 10-day PBMC culture with coronavirus spike peptide pools or control peptides (ViraFEST assay). Details on this clonotype: What it binds is unknown.

Oncomine TCR Beta short-read sequencing was applied to DNA from cultured CD4+ T cells. TCRdb reanalysed the PCR reads using MiXCR and keeps one entry per CDR3 protein. This table has fewer than 15,000 distinct CDR3 sequences, about 45% appearing once. General study findings and limits: Convalescent patients had a median about 90% of reactive clones appearing only post-vaccination.

V shed 8 bases and J 6 bases; nucleotides not matched to a gene: 10. CDR3 length: 15 residues. The material sequenced was CD4+ T cells from blood, cultured in vitro. The V call is TRBV12-3 or TRBV12-4, the J call TRBJ1-6, with 7 nucleotides matching TRBD1. The sequence was collected from a human donor who had recovered from COVID-19. CDR3 nucleotides: TGTGCCAGCTCGGCAGGGGGTACTGGTAATTCACCCCTCCACTTT. Encoded protein: CASSAGGTGNSPLHF.